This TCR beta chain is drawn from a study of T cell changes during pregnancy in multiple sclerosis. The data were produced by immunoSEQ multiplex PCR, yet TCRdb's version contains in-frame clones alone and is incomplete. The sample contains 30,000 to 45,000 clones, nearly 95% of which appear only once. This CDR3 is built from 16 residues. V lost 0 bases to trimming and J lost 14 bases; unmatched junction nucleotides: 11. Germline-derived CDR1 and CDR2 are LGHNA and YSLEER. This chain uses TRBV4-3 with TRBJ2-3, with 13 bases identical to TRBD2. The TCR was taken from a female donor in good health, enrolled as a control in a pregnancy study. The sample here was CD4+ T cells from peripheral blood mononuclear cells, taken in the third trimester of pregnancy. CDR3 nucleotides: TGCGCCAGCAGCCAAGAAAGACTAGCGGGGGGACCGAATCTGTATTTT. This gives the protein CASSQERLAGGPNLYF.